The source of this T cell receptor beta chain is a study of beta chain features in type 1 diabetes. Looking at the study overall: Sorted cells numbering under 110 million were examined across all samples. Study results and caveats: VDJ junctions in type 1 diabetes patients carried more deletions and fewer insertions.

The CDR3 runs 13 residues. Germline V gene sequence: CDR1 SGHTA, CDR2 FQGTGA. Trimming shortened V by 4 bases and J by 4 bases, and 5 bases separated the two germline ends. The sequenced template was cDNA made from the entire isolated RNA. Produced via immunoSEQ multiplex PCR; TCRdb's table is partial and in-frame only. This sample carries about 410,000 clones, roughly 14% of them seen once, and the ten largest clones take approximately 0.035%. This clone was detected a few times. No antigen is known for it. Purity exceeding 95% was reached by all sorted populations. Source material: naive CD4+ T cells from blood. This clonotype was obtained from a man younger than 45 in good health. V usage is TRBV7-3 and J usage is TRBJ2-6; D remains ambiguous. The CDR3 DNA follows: TGTGCCAGCAGCTCCGCCGGGGCCAACGTCCTGACTTTC. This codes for CASSSAGANVLTF.